The 18 T cell receptor beta chains given below trace back to one sample, sequenced in a study of T cell changes during pregnancy in multiple sclerosis. This table comes from immunoSEQ multiplex PCR, and its TCRdb copy is limited to in-frame clones, with some not included. This sample has about 20,000 clones, with around 85% found just once. Sequencing was performed on CD8+ T cells from peripheral blood mononuclear cells, taken after pregnancy. Every receptor here comes from a female donor in good health, enrolled as a control in a pregnancy study.

The chain carries TRBV9 and TRBJ2-2, with 10 bases that match TRBD1. The CDR3 extends over 16 amino acids. V lost 0 bases, J lost 7 bases, and 6 bases stayed unmatched. CDR1 is SGDLS, CDR2 YYNGEE, per germline. The chain's CDR3 is CASSVVRTGGFGELFF. CDR3 DNA: TGTGCCAGCAGCGTAGTCAGGACAGGGGGTTTCGGGGAGCTGTTTTTT. Filled out from reference TRBV9 and TRBJ2-2, the complete variable domain reads DSGVTQTPKHLITATGQRVTLRCSPRSGDLSVYWYQQSLDQGLQFLIQYYNGEERAKGNILERFSAQQFPDLHSELNLSSLELGDSALYFCASSVVRTGGFGELFFGEGSRLTVL.

The CDR3 region has the DNA TGTGCCAGCAGTTCCTCCGGGAGTCTCTATGGCTACACCTTC. This codes for CASSSSGSLYGYTF. The V and J genes are TRBV27 and TRBJ1-2; D remains unclear. V lost 4 bases, J lost 4 bases, and 13 bases lay in between. The CDR3 is 14 residues long. Germline loops: CDR1 MNHEY, CDR2 SMNVEV (reference sequence).

The gene calls are TRBV30 and TRBJ2-2; no definite D call. The CDR3 is 11 residues long. The V and J ends lost 0 bases and 8 bases respectively, with 4 bases between them. Germline V gives CDR1 GTSNPN, CDR2 SVGIG (reference sequence). The CDR3 spells CAWSVSGELFF. The CDR3 DNA follows: TGTGCCTGGAGTGTGTCTGGGGAGCTGTTTTTT.

The genes are TRBV9 and TRBJ1-1, with 11 nucleotides matching TRBD1. Germline assignment: CDR1 SGDLS and CDR2 YYNGEE. The CDR3 has 14 residues. The V and J ends lost 4 bases and 7 bases, in that order; junction bases with no gene match: 6. CDR3 sequence: CASSPGTGGFEAFF. The CDR3 region has the DNA TGTGCCAGCAGCCCCGGGACAGGGGGTTTTGAAGCTTTCTTT.

The genes are TRBV27 and TRBJ1-1; D might be TRBD1 (6 bases). Germline CDR1 is MNHEY and CDR2 is SMNVEV (reference sequence). The CDR3 contains 11 residues. V lost 6 bases to trimming and J lost 7 bases, with 9 bases between them. CDR3 DNA: TGTGCCAGCAGGACAGGACTTGAAGCTTTCTTT. Its protein is CASRTGLEAFF.

This chain uses TRBV29-1 with TRBJ1-1, with TRBD1 matching 7 bases. The V gene's germline CDR1 is SQVTM and CDR2 ANQGSEA. Trimming took 3 bases from V and 5 from J; bases not matched to a gene: 0. This CDR3 is built from 11 residues. The CDR3 loop is CSVETGTEAFF. As DNA, the CDR3 is TGCAGCGTTGAGACAGGGACTGAAGCTTTCTTT.

CDR3 nucleotide sequence: TGTGCCAGCAGCGAACAGGGAACAGGCTACGAGCAGTACTTC. It codes for CASSEQGTGYEQYF. The chain couples TRBV2 to TRBJ2-7; D perhaps matches TRBD1 (6 bases). Germline lookup yields CDR1 SNHLY and CDR2 FYNNEI. Trimming stripped 6 bases from V and 3 bases from J, with 15 bases between. CDR3 length: 14 residues.

The gene calls are TRBV2 and TRBJ1-1; D is ambiguous. Trimming stripped 7 bases from V and 4 bases from J, with 16 bases between. The germline V gene encodes CDR1 SNHLY and CDR2 FYNNEI. The CDR3 consists of 14 residues. In nucleotides, the CDR3 is TGTGCCAGCACGCGGGAGGAACTTATCACTGAAGCTTTCTTT. Translation gives CASTREELITEAFF. The variable domain in full, with the rest retrieved from reference TRBV2 and TRBJ1-1, is EPEVTQTPSHQVTQMGQEVILRCVPISNHLYFYWYRQILGQKVEFLVSFYNNEISEKSEIFDDQFSVERPDGSNFTLKIRSTKLEDSAMYFCASTREELITEAFFGQGTRLTVV.

J is TRBJ2-1 and V is TRBV27; the match to TRBD2 covers 7 bases. There are 15 residues in the CDR3. Trimming took 7 bases from V and 0 from J; bases not matched to a gene: 6. The V gene's germline CDR1 is MNHEY and CDR2 SMNVEV (reference sequence). The CDR3 nucleotides read TGTGCCAGCATCTCCGCTAGCGGCTCCTACAATGAGCAGTTCTTC. Its protein is CASISASGSYNEQFF.

The chain links TRBV19 to TRBJ2-7; 12 nucleotides agree with TRBD2. The CDR3 loop spans 15 amino acids. Germline CDR1 reads LNHDA; CDR2 reads SQIVND (reference sequence). V shed 10 bases, J shed 2 bases, and the junction held 9 bases outside the gene matches. The CDR3 bases are TGTGCCACCCAACCGACTAGCGGGGGTCCCTACGAGCAGTACTTC. As protein: CATQPTSGGPYEQYF. Full variable domain (missing parts from reference TRBV19 and TRBJ2-7): DGGITQSPKYLFRKEGQNVTLSCEQNLNHDAMYWYRQDPGQGLRLIYYSQIVNDFQKGDIAEGYSVSREKKESFPLTVTSAQKNPTAFYLCATQPTSGGPYEQYFGPGTRLTVT.

The gene calls are TRBV7-9 and TRBJ2-5, with D possibly TRBD2 on 6 matching bases. This CDR3 has 14 residues. V dropped 5 bases and J dropped 5 bases, with 15 bases sitting between them. Per germline, CDR1 SEHNR and CDR2 FQNEAQ (reference sequence). The CDR3 nucleotides are TGTGCCAGCAGCGGGGACTTGCTTTCGGAGACCCAGTACTTC. It yields the protein CASSGDLLSETQYF.

V is TRBV6-5 and J is TRBJ2-7; 8 bases line up with TRBD2. This CDR3 region has 13 residues. The V gene's germline CDR1 is MNHEY and CDR2 SVGAGI. Unmatched junction bases numbered 5, after V lost 5 bases and J lost 5 bases. CDR3 sequence: CASSSGSHNEQYF. In DNA form, the CDR3 reads TGTGCCAGCAGTAGCGGGAGCCACAACGAGCAGTACTTC.

The rearrangement links TRBV4-3 to TRBJ2-3; the match to TRBD1 covers 11 bases. With V trimmed by 4 bases and J by 3 bases, 3 bases remained unmatched. CDR1 is LGHNA, CDR2 YSLEER, per germline. This CDR3 comprises 15 residues. For the CDR3, the DNA is TGCGCCAGCAGCCGAGGACAGGGGGCGACAGATACGCAGTATTTT. Translation gives CASSRGQGATDTQYF.

The CDR3 DNA follows: TGCAGCTCTCAATATATGGGAGGGGCGAACACTGAAGCTTTCTTT. Its protein product is CSSQYMGGANTEAFF. The V and J genes are TRBV29-1 and TRBJ1-1; possibly TRBD1 for D (5 bases). The CDR3 length is 15 residues. The V end lost 8 bases, the J end lost 1 base, and 20 bases lay between the germline ends. The germline gives CDR1 SQVTM, CDR2 ANQGSEA.

The chain combines TRBV27 with TRBJ2-6; D possibly corresponds to TRBD2 (5 bases). The V end was cut by 4 bases, the J end by 4 bases, with 11 bases between. CDR3 length: 15 residues. Germline CDR1 and CDR2: MNHEY and SMNVEV (reference sequence). CDR3 loop: CASSSNTGGANVLTF. The CDR3 DNA is TGTGCCAGCAGTTCGAACACGGGAGGGGCCAACGTCCTGACTTTC.

The chain has TRBV6-6 and TRBJ2-3; 8 positions agree with TRBD2. V trimming: 6 bases; J trimming: 1 base; junction bases outside the gene matches: 3. The CDR3 length is 14 residues. The germline V gene encodes CDR1 MNHNY and CDR2 SVGAGI (reference sequence). CDR3 region: CASRPGGGTDTQYF. The CDR3 DNA reads TGTGCCAGCAGGCCGGGGGGGGGCACAGATACGCAGTATTTT.

The chain is built from TRBV28 and TRBJ2-1, with D possibly TRBD1 on 6 matching bases. This CDR3 has 16 residues. Trimming took 6 bases from V and 7 from J, leaving 22 bases between them. Germline assignment: CDR1 MDHEN and CDR2 SYDVKM. Written as DNA, the CDR3 is TGTGCCAGCAGCCCGAGTTGGGGACACCCGGGGAATGAGCAGTTCTTC. It encodes CASSPSWGHPGNEQFF.

This rearrangement joins TRBV7-9 to TRBJ2-5; perhaps TRBD1 as D (6 bases). This CDR3 is 15 amino acids long. Trimming stripped 6 bases from V and 2 bases from J, with 16 bases between. The germline V gene has CDR1 SEHNR and CDR2 FQNEAQ (reference sequence). The CDR3 is CASSSLQGSQETQYF. CDR3 sequence (DNA): TGTGCCAGCAGTTCCTTACAGGGTTCTCAAGAGACCCAGTACTTC.